Listed below are T cell receptor beta chains from one sample, sequenced in a study of blood T cell repertoires in COVID-19. Clones were read by immunoSEQ multiplex PCR, and TCRdb kept only the in-frame ones, dropping some. The profile shows around 200,000 clones, about 85% of them singletons. The sample comprised peripheral blood. Receptors were obtained from a person aged 70 to 79 with COVID-19, enrolled during active disease. Both conserved end residues are part of each CDR3. A D gene is named only where the DNA matches it firmly. Expanded clones are given a class, and other clones once, few, many or no size at all.

j_gene	d_gene	v_gene	abundance	CDR3nt	CDR3aa
TRBJ1-5	NA	TRBV7-9	NA	TGTGCCAGCAGCTTGGTGGGCGGCAATCAGCCCCAGCATTTT	CASSLVGGNQPQHF
TRBJ2-1	TRBD2	TRBV27	once	TGTGCCAGCAGTTTAGTGGGGGGGGGTGAGCAGTTCTTC	CASSLVGGGEQFF
TRBJ2-1	NA	TRBV5-6	few	TGTGCCAGCAGCTCGGGAATCCTCGCGGGTGAGCAGTTCTTC	CASSSGILAGEQFF
TRBJ1-1	NA	TRBV3-1/TRBV3-2	few	TGTGCCAGCAGCCAAGTCCCCGAGATGAACACTGAAGCTTTCTTT	CASSQVPEMNTEAFF
TRBJ2-7	TRBD2	TRBV27	NA	TGTGCCAGCAGTTTATTAGCGGGAGGGACCTACGAGCAGTACTTC	CASSLLAGGTYEQYF
TRBJ2-1	TRBD2	TRBV3-1/TRBV3-2	NA	TGTGCCAGCGGACTAGCGGACTACAATGAGCAGTTCTTC	CASGLADYNEQFF
TRBJ2-1	NA	TRBV29-1	NA	TGCAGCGTCGCCCAAACTAGTTCCCATGAGCAGTTCTTC	CSVAQTSSHEQFF
TRBJ1-5	NA	TRBV14	many	TGTGCCAGCAGCCAAGGCGGGGTACAGCCCCAGCATTTT	CASSQGGVQPQHF
TRBJ2-2	NA	TRBV30	NA	TGTGCCTGGAAAGGTGAAGCGGTTTATACCGGGGAGCTGTTTTTT	CAWKGEAVYTGELFF
TRBJ2-7	TRBD1	TRBV5-6	NA	TGTGCCAGCAGCTGCTCCGGGACAGGGTGCAACGAGCAGTACTTC	CASSCSGTGCNEQYF
TRBJ1-4	TRBD1	TRBV7-6	NA	TGTGCCAGCACCACTCTCAAACAGGGGGCATGGGAAAAACTGTTTTTT	CASTTLKQGAWEKLFF